The present entry profiles one T cell receptor (beta chain) with its context. The repertoire was sequenced with immunoSEQ multiplex PCR; TCRdb's copy has only in-frame clones and lacks some. Among roughly 150,000 clones listed, roughly 91% were seen once. CDR3 length: 14 amino acids. Trimming left V 3 bases short and J 3 bases short, with 6 bases between. Per the germline V gene, CDR1 is MDHEN and CDR2 is SYDVKM. These data are taken from a study of T cell responses to AZD1222 COVID-19 vaccine. This TCR was recovered from an adult who received the AZD1222 COVID-19 vaccine. This chain connects TRBV28 to TRBJ1-6; D unclear. Sequenced material: peripheral blood, taken 28 days after the second AZD1222 dose. The CDR3 coding sequence is TGTGCCAGCAGTTTTCCCAGCTATAATTCACCCCTCCACTTT. Its translation is CASSFPSYNSPLHF.